These 22 T cell receptor beta chains came from one sample sequenced in a study of blood T cells in healthy people across ages. With a J-beta primer mix and a sample-barcoded 5' primer, a second PCR ran about 6 to 11 cycles. TCRdb analysed the 5' RACE reads with MiXCR anew, one entry per CDR3 protein. Among about 780,000 distinct CDR3 sequences listed, under 80% were seen once. The sequenced material came from blood. These receptors were collected from a young man in good health.

This chain uses TRBV4-2 with TRBJ2-3, with 7 bases that match TRBD2. Germline assignment: CDR1 LGHNA and CDR2 YNFKEQ. V lost 4 bases and J lost 4; bases outside the gene matches: 8. The CDR3 runs 15 residues. This chain's CDR3 is CASSPRDYLPDTQYF. The CDR3 DNA follows: TGTGCCAGCAGCCCCCGGGACTACCTCCCAGATACGCAGTATTTT.

The chain has TRBV6-2 or TRBV6-3 and TRBJ2-5, with no clear D. CDR3 length equals 16 residues. Germline V lookup: CDR1 MNHEY, CDR2 SVGEGT. The V end lost 0 bases, the J end lost 0 bases, and 11 bases lay between the germline ends. The CDR3 region is CASSYSIRRYQETQYF. For the CDR3, the DNA is TGTGCCAGCAGTTACTCGATACGGCGGTACCAAGAGACCCAGTACTTC.

The chain joins TRBV3-1 to TRBJ2-1; 12 bases map to TRBD2. In germline, CDR1 is LGHDT, CDR2 YNNKEL (reference sequence). V gave up 4 bases and J gave up 8 bases; unmatched junction bases: 6. The CDR3 is made up of 15 amino acids. The CDR3 sequence is CASSPLAGGVDEQFF. CDR3 DNA: TGTGCCAGCAGCCCTCTAGCGGGGGGGGTCGATGAGCAGTTCTTC.

The genes are TRBV10-3 and TRBJ2-3, with D uncertain. From germline, CDR1 is ENHRY and CDR2 SYGVKD. V was clipped by 8 bases and J by 1 base, with 10 bases between them. The CDR3 consists of 13 residues. CDR3 in amino acids: CAIDPTGTDTQYF. The CDR3 nucleotides read TGTGCCATCGACCCTACAGGCACAGATACGCAGTATTTT.

The chain joins TRBV4-3 to TRBJ2-1; possible D gene TRBD1, 6 bases. Germline V gives CDR1 LGHNA, CDR2 YSLEER. V was shortened by 1 base and J by 9 bases, with 10 bases between the two germline ends. The CDR3 sequence is 13 residues long. The CDR3 nucleotides are TGCGCCAGCAGCCAAGTGCAACAGGGTGAGCAGTTCTTC. Protein: CASSQVQQGEQFF.

This chain connects TRBV7-2 to TRBJ2-3; 7 nucleotides agree with TRBD2. The germline V gene has CDR1 SGHTA and CDR2 FQGNSA. The CDR3 is 17 amino acids. V was clipped by 2 bases and J by 0 bases; unmatched bases: 8. This CDR3 reads CASSLTPKRGSTDTQYF. In DNA form, the CDR3 reads TGTGCCAGCAGCTTAACCCCCAAGCGGGGTAGCACAGATACGCAGTATTTT.

J is TRBJ2-1 and V is TRBV7-2; D possibly uses TRBD1 or TRBD2 (6 bases each). The J call could be wrong; TRBJ2-7 is a better fit for the DNA end. The CDR3 has 15 amino acids. Germline CDR1 reads SGHTA; CDR2 reads FQGNSA. CDR3 residues: CASSLEGGQGWEQYF. The CDR3 bases are TGTGCCAGCAGCTTAGAGGGGGGCCAAGGTTGGGAGCAGTACTTC.

The CDR3 here is CASSQGDRNDEQFF. CDR3 nucleotides: TGCGCCAGCTCTCAGGGGGACAGGAATGATGAGCAGTTCTTC. The rearrangement joins TRBV5-1 to TRBJ2-1, with 8 bases identical to TRBD1. Per germline, CDR1 SGHRS and CDR2 YFSETQ. The CDR3 covers 14 residues. Unmatched junction bases numbered 11, after V lost 7 bases and J lost 8 bases.

The rearrangement joins TRBV9 to TRBJ1-6; D is unclear. This CDR3 has 15 residues. V lost 0 bases, J lost 8 bases, and 12 bases lay in between. Per the germline V gene, CDR1 is SGDLS and CDR2 is YYNGEE. This CDR3 reads CASSVGEGSDSPLHF. As DNA, the CDR3 is TGTGCCAGCAGCGTAGGTGAAGGGTCGGATTCACCCCTCCACTTT.

V usage is TRBV7-9 and J usage is TRBJ2-7; possibly TRBD2 for D (6 bases). The V end was cut by 5 bases, the J end by 4 bases, with 21 bases between. CDR3 size: 16 residues. Germline assignment: CDR1 SEHNR and CDR2 FQNEAQ (reference sequence). CDR3: CASSLGRGLLFYEQYF. DNA of the CDR3: TGTGCCAGCAGCCTCGGACGGGGGTTGTTGTTTTACGAGCAGTACTTC. Variable domain in full (rest from reference TRBV7-9 and TRBJ2-7): DTGVSQNPRHKITKRGQNVTFRCDPISEHNRLYWYRQTLGQGPEFLTYFQNEAQLEKSRLLSDRFSAERPKGSFSTLEIQRTEQGDSAMYLCASSLGRGLLFYEQYFGPGTRLTVT.

This clonotype has a single count. V gene TRBV20-1 combines with J gene TRBJ1-6; D ambiguous. This CDR3 has 14 residues. With 6 bases removed from V and 9 bases from J, the gap between germline ends came to 18 bases. Germline V gene data show CDR1 as DFQATT and CDR2 as SNEGSKA (reference sequence). The CDR3 DNA reads TGCAGTGCAACCCCGGTGGACGGCGGTTCACCCCTCCACTTT. This gives the protein CSATPVDGGSPLHF.

This chain connects TRBV5-1 to TRBJ2-1, with a weak D call TRBD2 (6 bases). Germline loops: CDR1 SGHRS, CDR2 YFSETQ. The V end lost 0 bases, the J end lost 2 bases, and 9 bases lay between the germline ends. This CDR3 has 15 residues. The CDR3 here is CASSLDTGAYNEQFF. CDR3 in DNA: TGCGCCAGCAGCTTGGATACGGGGGCCTACAATGAGCAGTTCTTC.

This chain uses TRBV25-1 with TRBJ2-5; 9 bases are shared with TRBD1. The J call may be wrong; the DNA end is better matched by TRBJ2-7. This CDR3 has 14 residues. Germline V gene data show CDR1 as MGHDK and CDR2 as SYGVNS. The chain's CDR3 is CASQPGQGWVEQYF. In nucleotides, the CDR3 is TGTGCCAGCCAGCCGGGACAGGGATGGGTCGAGCAGTACTTC.

The rearrangement links TRBV29-1 to TRBJ1-4; D might be TRBD1 (5 bases). Germline CDR1 and CDR2: SQVTM and ANQGSEA. The CDR3 has 13 amino acids. Trimming stripped 7 bases from V and 6 bases from J, with 15 bases between. The chain's CDR3 is CSGGWGMDEKLFF. In DNA, the CDR3 is TGCAGCGGCGGTTGGGGGATGGATGAAAAACTGTTTTTT.

This rearrangement joins TRBV14 to TRBJ2-7; D is possibly TRBD1 or TRBD2 (5 bases each). The germline V and J ends were trimmed by 5 bases and 4 bases, with 18 bases remaining between them. Germline CDR1 is SGHDN and CDR2 is FVKESK. The CDR3 contains 15 residues. CDR3 sequence (DNA): TGTGCCAGCAGCATCCCCGGGACCGGGAAGTACGAGCAGTACTTC. This translates into CASSIPGTGKYEQYF.

The genes are TRBV28 and TRBJ1-4; D gene unclear. The CDR3 is 14 amino acids. The germline gives CDR1 MDHEN, CDR2 SYDVKM. V lost 5 bases and J lost 7, with 14 bases in between. For the CDR3, the DNA is TGTGCCAGCAGTCCCCAGCAGGAGGTTGAAAAACTGTTTTTT. This sequence encodes CASSPQQEVEKLFF.

The chain joins TRBV3-1 to TRBJ1-4; 7 nucleotides match TRBD1. The CDR3 runs to 14 residues. V lost 4 bases to trimming and J lost 8 bases; unmatched junction nucleotides: 7. The germline V gene encodes CDR1 LGHDT and CDR2 YNNKEL (reference sequence). The CDR3 reads CASSRDREGEKLFF. The CDR3 nucleotides are TGTGCCAGCAGCCGTGACAGGGAAGGAGAAAAACTGTTTTTT.

This clonotype was recorded a few times. The V call is TRBV4-2, the J call TRBJ2-1, with TRBD2 identical over 9 bases. CDR1 LGHNA and CDR2 YNFKEQ come from the germline V gene. V trimming: 1 base; J trimming: 5 bases; junction bases outside the gene matches: 6. The CDR3 runs 16 residues. The CDR3, as DNA: TGTGCCAGCAGCCAAGTACGTAGCGGGGGCAACAATGAGCAGTTCTTC. It specifies CASSQVRSGGNNEQFF.

V gene TRBV14 combines with J gene TRBJ1-6; no firm D call. The CDR3 covers 15 residues. Trimming left V 5 bases short and J 0 bases short, with 8 bases between. Looked up from germline, CDR1 is SGHDN and CDR2 is FVKESK. Here the CDR3 reads CASSKKSSYNSPLHF. The CDR3 DNA sequence: TGTGCCAGCAGCAAAAAAAGCTCCTATAATTCACCCCTCCACTTT.

As concerns this clonotype: One end of the junction fails to match germline, which may point to a read error. V and J are TRBV6-6 and TRBJ2-1, with D perhaps matching TRBD1 (5 bases). Germline loops: CDR1 MNHNY, CDR2 SVGAGI (reference sequence). CDR3 length: 10 amino acids. The CDR3 region has the DNA TGTGCCAGCGGGGCTACTGAGCGGTTCTTC. It is translated as CASGATERFF.

The chain employs TRBV20-1 and TRBJ2-7, with TRBD1 identical over 9 bases. CDR1 DFQATT and CDR2 SNEGSKA come from the germline V gene (reference sequence). This CDR3 has 14 amino acids. Trimming took 6 bases from V and 5 from J; bases not matched to a gene: 11. The CDR3 region has the DNA TGCAGTGCCAGTACCGGGACAGGGTCTGACGAGCAGTACTTC. Its protein is CSASTGTGSDEQYF.

The chain couples TRBV10-3 to TRBJ2-2; TRBD1 agrees at 7 bases. Trimming at V came to 4 bases and at J to 4 bases, leaving 12 bases not matched to a gene. Germline V lookup: CDR1 ENHRY, CDR2 SYGVKD. The CDR3 has 17 amino acids. DNA of the CDR3: TGTGCCATCAGTGTGGCCCCCGGGACAGCCGGCACCGGGGAGCTGTTTTTT. Residues: CAISVAPGTAGTGELFF.